This T cell receptor (beta chain) was sequenced for a study of blood T cell repertoires in COVID-19 (dated by TCRdb to 2019 to 2021). Regarding the complete study: Samples covering the acute and convalescent phases of COVID-19 were provided by collaborators in the United States, Italy and Spain. The repertoires were released in a freely available public database intended as a resource for research on the immune response to SARS-CoV-2. HLA class I and class II types, where available, came from metadata supplied by the sample provider rather than from assay-based typing. The sample metadata nearly always contained a de-identified subject ID, COVID-19 status, age in years and sex. Samples came from the ongoing ImmuneRACE study (first 160 participants) plus 1,254 subjects from 6 global collaborators. The prospective study material was composed of cDNA or gDNA derived from T cells, B-cell-depleted T cells, or PBMCs. Deeply sampled blood TCRbeta repertoires from subjects exposed to, actively infected with, or recovered from COVID-19 were included in the dataset. The full study reports these points: The quantity of clinical and demographic metadata differed by source and by participant and was supplied without curation.

In the case of this clone: Its antigen specificity is not known. Per-nucleotide qualities are absent, and no much larger clonotype sits a single base away.

V loses 5 bases at its end and J loses 5 bases; junction bases beyond the gene matches: 6. From a lookup of the germline V gene, CDR1 and CDR2 are SNHLY and FYNNEI. Reading from cysteine to phenylalanine, the CDR3 counts 15 amino acids. Here the CDR3 DNA is all that survives: 45 bases in frame from base 1. Samples from volunteer blood donors who had recovered from COVID-19 were contributed by a second Seattle source. Each collaborating institution followed its own protocols to collect whole blood in K2EDTA tubes. For TCRbeta analysis, collaborators shipped samples in one of three forms: frozen whole blood, isolated PBMCs, or DNA extracted from either of those sample types. TCRbeta CDR3 regions were amplified from genomic DNA by means of the immunoSEQ Assay, a bias-controlled multiplex PCR. The authors' analysis ran thus. Nucleated cell counts per sample were estimated from amplification of reference gene primers within the assay. To quantify the absolute abundance of each unique TCRbeta CDR3 rearrangement, sequence reads were collapsed and filtered. For each sample, productive Simpson clonality was calculated as the square root of Simpson's diversity index over productive rearrangements. TCRdb holds this immuneACCESS table with in-frame rearrangements only. Some clones are missing; in checked studies, unresolved V genes explain under half, and the rest has no known cause. V and J calls and clone size come straight from that table; D and trimming were deduced from the DNA. Present in this sample are 200,000 or so clones, around 84% of which were seen just once. 4.5% to 5.5% of the sample belongs to the ten largest clones.

The sequence came from a woman in her sixties who had recovered from COVID-19. Material for sequencing was peripheral blood. The sequence joins TRBV2 to TRBJ1-1, and TRBD1 aligns with 12 junction nucleotides. The CDR3 region: CASSRDRGRQTEAFF. The nucleotides are TGTGCCAGCAGTAGGGACAGGGGGCGTCAGACTGAAGCTTTCTTT.